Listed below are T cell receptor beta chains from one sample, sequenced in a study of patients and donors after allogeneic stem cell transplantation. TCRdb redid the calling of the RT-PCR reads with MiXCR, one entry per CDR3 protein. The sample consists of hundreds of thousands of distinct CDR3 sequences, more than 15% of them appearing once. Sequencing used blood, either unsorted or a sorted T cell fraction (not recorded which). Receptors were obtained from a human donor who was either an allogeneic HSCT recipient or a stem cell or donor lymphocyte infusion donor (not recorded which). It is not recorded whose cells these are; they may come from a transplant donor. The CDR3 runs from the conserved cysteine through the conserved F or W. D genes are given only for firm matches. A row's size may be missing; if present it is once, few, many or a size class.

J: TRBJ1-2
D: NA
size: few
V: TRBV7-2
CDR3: CASSLVGPSFNYGYTF
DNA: TGTGCCAGCAGCTTAGTGGGACCATCTTTTAACTATGGCTACACCTTC

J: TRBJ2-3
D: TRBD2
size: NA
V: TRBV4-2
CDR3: CASSLSRPGGVDTQYF
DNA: TGTGCCAGCAGCCTCTCCCGCCCGGGGGGGGTAGATACGCAGTATTTT

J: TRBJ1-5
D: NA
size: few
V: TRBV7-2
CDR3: CASSLVGDQPQHF
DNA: TGTGCCAGCAGCTTAGTCGGGGATCAGCCCCAGCATTTT

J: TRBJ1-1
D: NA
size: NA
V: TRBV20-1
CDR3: CSASKSPEGTEAFF
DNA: TGCAGTGCTAGTAAGTCTCCCGAGGGCACTGAAGCTTTCTTT

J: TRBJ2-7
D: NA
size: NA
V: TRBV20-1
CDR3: CSANRRFHEQYF
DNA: TGCAGTGCTAATCGTAGGTTCCACGAGCAGTACTTC

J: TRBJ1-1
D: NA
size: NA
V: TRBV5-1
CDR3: CASSSGGHTEAFF
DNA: TGCGCCAGCAGCTCCGGGGGGCACACTGAAGCTTTCTTT

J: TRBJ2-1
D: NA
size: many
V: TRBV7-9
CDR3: CASSLAPRVYNEQFF
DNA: TGTGCCAGCAGCTTAGCCCCGCGGGTCTACAATGAGCAGTTCTTC

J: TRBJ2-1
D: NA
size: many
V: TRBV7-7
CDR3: CASSPDHMGNEQFF
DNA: TGTGCTAGCAGCCCAGACCATATGGGGAATGAGCAGTTCTTC

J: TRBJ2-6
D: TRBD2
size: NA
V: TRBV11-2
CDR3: CASSVTSGGSGAGANVLTF
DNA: TGTGCCAGCAGCGTTACTAGCGGGGGGTCAGGGGCTGGGGCCAACGTCCTGACTTTC

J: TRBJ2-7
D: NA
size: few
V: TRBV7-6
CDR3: CASSLAETESYEQYF
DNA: TGTGCCAGCAGCTTAGCCGAGACAGAGTCCTACGAGCAGTACTTC

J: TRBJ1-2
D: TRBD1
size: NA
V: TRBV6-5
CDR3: CASSLRGTATNYGYTF
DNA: TGTGCCAGCAGTTTGCGCGGGACAGCGACTAACTATGGCTACACCTTC

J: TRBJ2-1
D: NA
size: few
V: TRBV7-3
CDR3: CASSAQGGPHPNEQFF
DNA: TGTGCCAGCAGCGCTCAGGGCGGCCCTCACCCCAATGAGCAGTTCTTC

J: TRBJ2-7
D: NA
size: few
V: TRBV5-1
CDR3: CASSLSPRGSAYEQYF
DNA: TGCGCCAGCAGCTTGTCCCCAAGGGGTTCAGCCTACGAGCAGTACTTC